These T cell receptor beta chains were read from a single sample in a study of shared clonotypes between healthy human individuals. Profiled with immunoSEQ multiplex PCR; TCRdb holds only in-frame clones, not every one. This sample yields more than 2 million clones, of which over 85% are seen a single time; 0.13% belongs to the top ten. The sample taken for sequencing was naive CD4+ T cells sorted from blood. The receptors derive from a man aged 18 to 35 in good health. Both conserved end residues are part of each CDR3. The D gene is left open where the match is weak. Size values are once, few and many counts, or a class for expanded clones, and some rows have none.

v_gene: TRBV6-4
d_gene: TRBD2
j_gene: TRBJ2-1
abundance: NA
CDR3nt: TGTGCCAGCAGTCGGGAGGGGACCAGCTCCTACAATGAGCAGTTCTTC
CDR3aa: CASSREGTSSYNEQFF

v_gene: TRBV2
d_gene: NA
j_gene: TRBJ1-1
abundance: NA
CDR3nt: TGTGCCAGCTACCTACAGGTAATGAACACTGAAGCTTTCTTT
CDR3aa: CASYLQVMNTEAFF

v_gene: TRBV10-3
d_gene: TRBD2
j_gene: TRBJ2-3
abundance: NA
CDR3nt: TGTGCCACTAAGGGCTTAGCGGGAGCGGCAGATACGCAGTATTTT
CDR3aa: CATKGLAGAADTQYF

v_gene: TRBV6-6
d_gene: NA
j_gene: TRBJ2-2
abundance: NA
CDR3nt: TGTGCCAGCAGTTACGCGGCCACAAACACCGGGGAGCTGTTTTTT
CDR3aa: CASSYAATNTGELFF

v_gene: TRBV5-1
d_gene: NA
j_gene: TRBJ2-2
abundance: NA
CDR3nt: TGCGCCAGCAGCCCCCGTGGGGGGCAGTCGACCGGGGAGCTGTTTTTT
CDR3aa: CASSPRGGQSTGELFF

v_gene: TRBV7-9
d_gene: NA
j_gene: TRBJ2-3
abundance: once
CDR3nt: TGTGCCAGCAGACGTGGGGTGGATACGCAGTATTTT
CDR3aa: CASRRGVDTQYF

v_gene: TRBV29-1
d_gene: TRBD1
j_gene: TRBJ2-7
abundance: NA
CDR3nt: TGCAGCGTTGCCAACGGACAGGGGGCAGGTGAGCAGTACTTC
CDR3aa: CSVANGQGAGEQYF

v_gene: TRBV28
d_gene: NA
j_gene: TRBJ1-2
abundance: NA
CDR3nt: TGTGCCAGCACCGCCGGGGGGGGCTGGGGCTACACCTTC
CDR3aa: CASTAGGGWGYTF

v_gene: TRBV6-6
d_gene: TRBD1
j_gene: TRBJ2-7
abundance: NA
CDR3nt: TGTGCCAGCAGCGCCGGGGACAGACCATACGAGCAGTACTTC
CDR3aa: CASSAGDRPYEQYF

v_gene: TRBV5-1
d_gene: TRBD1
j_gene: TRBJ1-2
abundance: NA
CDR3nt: TGCGCCAGCAGCGGGGACAGGGCGAAAGGTCAAGGTTACACCTTC
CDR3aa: CASSGDRAKGQGYTF

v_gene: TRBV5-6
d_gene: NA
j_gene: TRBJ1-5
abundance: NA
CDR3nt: TGTGCCAGCAGCACCGGGACGAGCAATCAGCCCCAGCATTTT
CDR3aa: CASSTGTSNQPQHF

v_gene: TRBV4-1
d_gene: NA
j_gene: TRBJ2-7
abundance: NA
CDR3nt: TGCGCCAGCAGCCCCCAAATCTACTACGAGCAGTACTTC
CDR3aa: CASSPQIYYEQYF

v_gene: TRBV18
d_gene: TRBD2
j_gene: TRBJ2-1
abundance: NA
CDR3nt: TGTGCCAGCTCACCTACTAGCGGGAGTCTGTATGAGCAGTTCTTC
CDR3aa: CASSPTSGSLYEQFF

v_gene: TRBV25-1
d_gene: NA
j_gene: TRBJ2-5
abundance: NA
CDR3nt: TGTGCCAGCAGTGCCAGGGACCGGAGACAAGAGACCCAGTACTTC
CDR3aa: CASSARDRRQETQYF

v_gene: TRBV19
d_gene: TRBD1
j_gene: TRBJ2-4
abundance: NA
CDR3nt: TGTGCCAGTAGTACTGCCGGGACAGGGAAGATAATAGCCAAAAACATTCAGTACTTC
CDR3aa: CASSTAGTGKIIAKNIQYF

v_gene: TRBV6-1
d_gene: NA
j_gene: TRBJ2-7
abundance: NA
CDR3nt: TGTGCCAGCAGTGACAAGGGGACCGAGCAGTACTTC
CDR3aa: CASSDKGTEQYF

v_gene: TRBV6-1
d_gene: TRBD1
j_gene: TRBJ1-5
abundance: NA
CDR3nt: TGTGCCAGCACCGGGACAGGGCCCCAGCCCCAGCATTTT
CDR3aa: CASTGTGPQPQHF